What follows are 10 T cell receptor beta chains derived from one specimen sequenced in a study of early T cells in non-severe SARS-CoV-2 infection. A single record per CDR3 protein comes from TCRdb applying MiXCR to the 5' RACE reads. Of under 70,000 distinct CDR3 sequences in the sample, around an eighth are singletons; the top ten hold about 5%. The sequenced material came from whole blood. The receptor set was obtained from an adult who was a healthcare worker with PCR-confirmed SARS-CoV-2 infection or an uninfected control (not recorded which).

This rearrangement joins TRBV11-3 to TRBJ2-3; 10 positions match TRBD2. This CDR3 contains 15 residues. Per the germline V gene, CDR1 is SGHNT and CDR2 is YENEEA. The V segment lost 2 bases and the J segment 5 bases; nucleotides outside the gene matches: 4. CDR3 DNA sequence: TGTGCCAGCAGCTTAAGAAGCGGGGGGGAAGATACGCAGTATTTT. It is translated as CASSLRSGGEDTQYF.

The sample holds a few counts of this clonotype. V and J are TRBV5-1 and TRBJ2-5, with TRBD1 as a possible D gene (6 bases). Trimming shortened V by 0 bases and J by 5 bases, and 17 bases separated the two germline ends. Looked up from germline, CDR1 is SGHRS and CDR2 is YFSETQ. The CDR3 consists of 16 residues. The CDR3, as DNA: TGCGCCAGCAGCTTGGGGCAGGGGAACATTCGGGAGACCCAGTACTTC. It yields the protein CASSLGQGNIRETQYF.

The V call is TRBV7-9, the J call TRBJ1-1; tentative D call: TRBD1 (5 bases). The V gene lost 5 bases and the J gene lost 5 bases, with 15 bases spanning the gap. Germline V CDR1 and CDR2: SEHNR, FQNEAQ (reference sequence). The CDR3 extends over 14 amino acids. The CDR3 loop reads CASSPPGIGTEAFF. CDR3 coding DNA: TGTGCCAGCAGCCCCCCAGGGATCGGGACTGAAGCTTTCTTT.

The gene calls are TRBV2 and TRBJ1-5; 8 bases are a match to TRBD1. This CDR3 region has 12 residues. V shed 5 bases and J 6 bases; nucleotides not matched to a gene: 0. Germline CDR1 and CDR2: SNHLY and FYNNEI. CDR3 DNA: TGTGCCAGCAGTACAGGGGGTCAGCCCCAGCATTTT. Translation gives CASSTGGQPQHF.

The rearrangement uses TRBV10-1 and TRBJ2-3, with D perhaps TRBD1 (6 bases). There are 15 residues in the CDR3. Looked up from germline, CDR1 is WNHNN and CDR2 is SYGVQD (reference sequence). V dropped 5 bases and J dropped 1 base, with 13 bases sitting between them. This chain's CDR3 is CASSTGTTGTDTQYF. The CDR3 DNA reads as TGCGCCAGCAGTACCGGGACAACCGGCACAGATACGCAGTATTTT.

V is TRBV7-9 and J is TRBJ2-4; 8 positions agree with TRBD1. This CDR3 spans 15 amino acids. Trimming took 5 bases from V and 6 from J; bases not matched to a gene: 9. CDR1 and CDR2 from the germline V gene are SEHNR and FQNEAQ (reference sequence). The CDR3 region has the DNA TGTGCCAGCAGCCCTGGGACAGGCCGACTAAACATTCAGTACTTC. Translated: CASSPGTGRLNIQYF.

The chain employs TRBV6-5 and TRBJ1-1, with D tentatively TRBD1 (5 bases). V gave up 1 base and J gave up 5 bases, with 11 bases separating them. The CDR3 runs to 14 residues. Germline V gene data show CDR1 as MNHEY and CDR2 as SVGAGI. The CDR3 bases are TGTGCCAGCAGTTACTGGGGACCGGGAACTGAAGCTTTCTTT. Translated: CASSYWGPGTEAFF.

This chain uses TRBV6-5 with TRBJ2-3; tentative D call: TRBD1 (6 bases). This CDR3 has 16 amino acids. V shed 5 bases and J shed 3 bases, with 18 bases lying between them. Germline V gives CDR1 MNHEY, CDR2 SVGAGI. The CDR3 is CASSRLGAGGTDTQYF. Here the CDR3 DNA reads TGTGCCAGCAGTCGCTTGGGGGCGGGTGGAACAGATACGCAGTATTTT.

This clonotype showed up just a few times. This sequence joins TRBV5-1 and TRBJ2-7, with D uncertain. V was cut by 6 bases and J by 3 bases, with 19 bases left in between. This CDR3 region has 15 residues. Germline V gives CDR1 SGHRS, CDR2 YFSETQ. The CDR3 DNA is TGCGCCAGCACCGACGGTCGGGTCTCTGGCTACGAGCAGTACTTC. This sequence encodes CASTDGRVSGYEQYF.

At least ten counts were recorded for this clonotype. The J gene is TRBJ2-1, the V gene TRBV29-1; 15 bases agree with TRBD2. The CDR3 is made up of 15 amino acids. V lost 6 bases, J lost 9 bases, and 9 bases stayed unmatched. Germline lookup yields CDR1 SQVTM and CDR2 ANQGSEA. The CDR3 sequence: CSVEGLAGGRSEQFF. CDR3 coding DNA: TGCAGCGTGGAGGGACTAGCGGGAGGTAGGAGTGAGCAGTTCTTC.